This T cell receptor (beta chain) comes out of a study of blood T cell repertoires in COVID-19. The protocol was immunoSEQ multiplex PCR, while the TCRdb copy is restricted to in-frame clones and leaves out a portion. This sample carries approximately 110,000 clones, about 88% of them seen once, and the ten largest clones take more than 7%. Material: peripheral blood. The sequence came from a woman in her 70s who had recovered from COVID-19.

The CDR3 here is CASSLQASGPSYNEQFF. For the CDR3, the DNA is TGTGCCAGCAGCTTGCAGGCTAGCGGGCCAAGCTACAATGAGCAGTTCTTC. The V gene is TRBV7-6, the J gene TRBJ2-1, with 8 positions matching TRBD2. This CDR3 spans 17 amino acids. V dropped 3 bases and J dropped 3; count of bases not matched to a gene: 10. The germline V gene has CDR1 SGHVS and CDR2 FNYEAQ.